This record covers a single T cell receptor beta chain. These data belong to a study of blood T cell repertoires in COVID-19. Per the authors' pipeline: Estimated nucleated cell counts came from reference gene primer amplification. Only in-frame clones appear in the TCRdb table, and some are missing; sequencing was by immunoSEQ multiplex PCR. D and trimming come from the DNA, and the V and J calls and clone size come from that table. The sample shows 87,000 or so clones, less than 95% of them seen only once. Followed over time, Seattle patients had been enrolled while infection was active. CDR3 length: 15 amino acids. Germline CDR1 and CDR2: KGHSH and LQKENI. The trim removed 3 bases at V and 7 bases at J, leaving 7 bases unmatched.

The V and J genes are TRBV18 and TRBJ2-1; TRBD2 matches 9 bases. Sequencing input: peripheral blood. This clonotype was obtained from a man between 18 and 35 years old with COVID-19, enrolled during active disease. The CDR3 DNA reads TGTGCCAGCTCACCGGCGGGAGGGCCTGCTAATGAGCAGTTCTTC. Protein: CASSPAGGPANEQFF. Full variable domain (outside the CDR3, taken from reference TRBV18 and TRBJ2-1): NAGVMQNPRHLVRRRGQEARLRCSPMKGHSHVYWYRQLPEEGLKFMVYLQKENIIDESGMPKERFSAEFPKEGPSILRIQQVVRGDSAAYFCASSPAGGPANEQFFGPGTRLTVL.